The 11 T cell receptor beta chains below were found in one sample sequenced in a study of cytomegalovirus exposure and HLA in healthy donors. PCR involved 60 Vbeta and 13 Jbeta primers. Some clones are missing from TCRdb's copy, which holds only in-frame ones; the method was immunoSEQ multiplex PCR. The sample records some 180,000 clones, less than 90% being singletons. Specimen: PBMCs. These TCRs come from a girl aged 5-17 years in good health and CMV-seropositive.

The chain joins TRBV2 to TRBJ1-2, with 8 bases aligning to TRBD1. Germline V gene sequence: CDR1 SNHLY, CDR2 FYNNEI. With 4 bases clipped from V and 9 bases from J, the junction kept 10 bases outside the gene matches. This CDR3 spans 14 amino acids. The CDR3 sequence is CASSARTGRISYTF. In DNA form, the CDR3 reads TGTGCCAGCAGTGCCCGGACAGGGCGAATCAGCTACACCTTC.

The chain links TRBV2 to TRBJ1-4, with 9 bases fitting TRBD1. The CDR3 contains 14 residues. The trim removed 6 bases at V and 5 bases at J, leaving 4 bases unmatched. In germline, CDR1 is SNHLY, CDR2 FYNNEI. Written as DNA, the CDR3 is TGTGCCAGCAGCCGGGACAGGGAAAATGAAAAACTGTTTTTT. It codes for CASSRDRENEKLFF.

The rearrangement uses TRBV6-1 and TRBJ2-7, with D perhaps matching TRBD1 (6 bases). There are 18 residues in the CDR3. Germline CDR1 is MNHNS and CDR2 is SASEGT. With 1 base removed from V and 3 bases from J, the gap between germline ends came to 22 bases. The CDR3 bases are TGTGCCAGCAGTGAAGGGGACAACCTTTGGTTTTTCCTCTACGAGCAGTACTTC. It yields the protein CASSEGDNLWFFLYEQYF.

The chain recombines TRBV18 with TRBJ2-1, with D possibly TRBD2 on 6 matching bases. This CDR3 contains 15 residues. With 3 bases removed from V and 6 bases from J, the gap between germline ends came to 15 bases. Germline CDR1 and CDR2: KGHSH and LQKENI. For the CDR3, the DNA is TGTGCCAGCTCACCGGGACTTTCAGAATTCAATGAGCAGTTCTTC. Translation gives CASSPGLSEFNEQFF.

This clone was seen a few times. V gene TRBV18 combines with J gene TRBJ1-2; D is ambiguous. Germline V gene data show CDR1 as KGHSH and CDR2 as LQKENI. V shed 1 base and J shed 0 bases, with 9 bases lying between them. This CDR3 has 15 residues. The CDR3 loop is CASSPREGANYGYTF. CDR3 nucleotides: TGTGCCAGCTCACCACGTGAGGGAGCTAACTATGGCTACACCTTC.

The gene calls are TRBV28 and TRBJ1-2, with D maybe TRBD1 (5 bases). This CDR3 is 16 amino acids long. Trimming took 4 bases from V and 4 from J, leaving 19 bases between them. Germline V lookup: CDR1 MDHEN, CDR2 SYDVKM. The CDR3 DNA sequence: TGTGCCAGCAGTTACCCCTCCGTACAGGCGCGCTATGGCTACACCTTC. Its protein product is CASSYPSVQARYGYTF.

Notes on this clone: The same CDR3 arises from other DNA sequences in this sample as well. V is TRBV7-9 and J is TRBJ1-1, with D possibly matching TRBD1 (6 bases). The CDR3 is 12 residues long. CDR1 is SEHNR and CDR2 is FQNEAQ in the germline V gene (reference sequence). V shed 6 bases and J shed 7 bases, with 12 bases lying between them. The CDR3 loop reads CASRATGDEAFF. The CDR3 nucleotides read TGTGCCAGCAGGGCGACAGGAGATGAAGCTTTCTTT.

This chain joins TRBV29-1 and TRBJ2-5, with D perhaps matching TRBD1 (5 bases). The CDR3 contains 16 residues. Germline values: CDR1 SQVTM, CDR2 ANQGSEA. V was trimmed by 4 bases and J by 1 base, leaving 19 bases between them. CDR3 amino acids: CSVGRGSFDSQETQYF. In DNA form, the CDR3 reads TGCAGCGTTGGAAGGGGCTCATTCGACAGCCAAGAGACCCAGTACTTC.

V usage is TRBV21-1 and J usage is TRBJ2-7; the table names TRBD2, a call not compared with the DNA. TRBV21-1 is annotated as a pseudogene. The CDR3 runs 16 residues. This CDR3 reads CASSPQAGTLVYEQYF. DNA of the CDR3: TGTGCCAGCAGCCCCCAAGCGGGAACTTTAGTCTACGAGCAGTACTTC.

The chain combines TRBV30 with TRBJ1-1; D possibly corresponds to TRBD1 (5 bases). V was pared by 4 bases and J by 0 bases, with 21 bases between. Germline loops: CDR1 GTSNPN, CDR2 SVGIG (reference sequence). CDR3 size: 17 residues. The CDR3 spells CAWIRYAGTKMNTEAFF. The CDR3 region has the DNA TGTGCCTGGATTAGATATGCAGGGACTAAGATGAACACTGAAGCTTTCTTT.

J is TRBJ2-1 and V is TRBV7-9; 8 nucleotides match TRBD2. This CDR3 has 16 residues. CDR1 and CDR2 from the germline V gene are SEHNR and FQNEAQ (reference sequence). V gave up 1 base and J gave up 6 bases; unmatched junction bases: 8. CDR3 sequence reads: CASSLVGLAGSNEQFF. The CDR3 region has the DNA TGTGCCAGCAGCTTAGTAGGCCTAGCGGGTTCCAATGAGCAGTTCTTC. The entire variable domain, with the rest obtained from reference TRBV7-9 and TRBJ2-1, is as follows: DTGVSQNPRHKITKRGQNVTFRCDPISEHNRLYWYRQTLGQGPEFLTYFQNEAQLEKSRLLSDRFSAERPKGSFSTLEIQRTEQGDSAMYLCASSLVGLAGSNEQFFGPGTRLTVL.